Included here is one T cell receptor beta chain sequence, with context. Its cognate antigen is unknown. Assay used: immunoSEQ multiplex PCR; TCRdb lists only in-frame clones, some missing. The sample has 150,000 or so clones, around 89% seen once. This record belongs to a study of cytomegalovirus exposure and HLA in healthy donors. Whole-study results and caveats: Altogether, 170 or so TCR beta chains were recorded as cytomegalovirus-associated.

The CDR3 sequence is 14 residues long. The V gene lost 7 bases and the J gene lost 4 bases, with 14 bases spanning the gap. Germline V gene sequence: CDR1 SGDLS, CDR2 YYNGEE. The chain employs TRBV9 and TRBJ1-4, with D maybe TRBD1 (5 bases). The TCR originated in a woman aged 25 to 39 in good health and CMV-seropositive. Material: PBMCs. In DNA, the CDR3 is TGTGCCAGCTCCGACGACAGCCTTAATGAAAAACTGTTTTTT. Protein: CASSDDSLNEKLFF.